Reported below is one T cell receptor beta chain. This clonotype was seen more than once but under ten times. This receptor's antigen is unknown. Base qualities are not at hand, and no much larger clone is one base apart. V is cut back by 1 base and J by 5 bases, with 7 bases in the junction unmatched. The CDR3 numbers 17 residues from cysteine through phenylalanine. The entry retains the CDR3 DNA only, 51 bases that are in frame from base 1. CDR1 SGHTA and CDR2 FQGNSA are derived from the germline V gene. Systemically healthy Caucasian individuals from Russia, 39 in total and aged roughly 6 to 95 years, were included as donors. Ten milliliters of peripheral blood were drawn from each donor into EDTA-treated Vacutainer tubes. Ficoll-Paque density-gradient centrifugation was used to isolate PBMCs, with at least 6 million obtained per sample. Total RNA, at least 6 micrograms per sample, was extracted from PBMCs with Trizol reagent. Naive CD45RAhigh/CD27high T cell percentages were measured by flow cytometry on a PBMC aliquot from every donor.

This specimen comes from a study of blood T cells in healthy people across ages (dated by TCRdb to about 2015). Background for the entire study: In model experiments, template switching captured about one uniquely barcoded TCR beta cDNA molecule for every two T cells. Age-related changes in TCR beta repertoire diversity were measured in the study by deep sequencing normalized with unique cDNA molecular identifiers. Four age groups were formed from the donors: young (average 16 years), middle-aged (around 41), aged (roughly 58) and long-lived (around 82). To avoid experimental bias, donors of different ages were randomly spread across the sequencing lanes. For two donors (one aged 18 to 30 and one aged 80 or older), the study analyzed two additional independent replicas of 1 million unique cDNA reads from the same blood draw. Study-wide conclusions, independent of this receptor: As age increased, observed TCR beta diversity per million T cells dropped in a roughly linear way, and a significant reduction was already evident by age 40. Since profiling was done on bulk unsorted PBMCs, naive and antigen-experienced compartments could not be conclusively compared. Estimates of total diversity from one million sequenced T cells were regarded as lower bounds and underestimates. There was a strong correlation between observed TCR beta diversity and the percentage of naive T cells measured by flow cytometry. Compared with the aged group, the long-lived group had more naive CD4+ T cells, fewer expanded clones and increased TCR diversity, suggesting age selection. Because the CMV infection status of the donors was unknown, age-related changes in expanded clonotypes may potentially have been confounded.

Libraries came from 5' RACE. Sequencing instrument: Illumina HiSeq 2500. The second PCR ran for about 6 to 12 cycles and used a J-beta primer mix along with a sample-barcoded 5' primer. A unique molecular identifier was introduced onto each TCR beta cDNA molecule by a template-switch 5' adaptor carrying 12 random nucleotides. Each sample yielded at least 3 million CDR3-containing paired-end reads. First-strand cDNA was synthesized from all RNA with the Mint cDNA synthesis kit, primed by a TRBC-specific oligonucleotide. Following uracil-DNA glycosylase treatment, all cDNA underwent a first 18-cycle PCR with the universal primers M1SS and BC2_uni_R. Concerning the study's data processing: Normalization of each sample was performed by random selection of 1 million high-quality reads, each carrying a distinct molecular identifier. Instead of being binned into consensus sequences, reads that shared molecular identifiers were thrown out. MiTCR, with a Q25 quality threshold and the strictest error-elimination algorithm, was used for CDR3 identification, clonotype clustering and error correction. A nonparametric unseen species model with Euler transformation was used to estimate a lower bound on total TCR beta diversity. TCRdb trimmed public reads at Q25 via fastp, called clones via MiXCR and kept in-frame beta chains. Here each entry gathers all rows of one CDR3 protein and keeps the most common genes and DNA. The V and J calls reflect TCRdb's pipeline rather than the authors' work. In this sample the table shows about 760,000 distinct CDR3 sequences, approximately 53% of which occur a single time. The leading ten clones occupy roughly 24% of the sample.

Sequenced material: blood. The receptor was derived from a man between 40 and 49 years old in good health. The V and J genes are TRBV7-2 and TRBJ2-1; 11 of the junction bases match TRBD2. The CDR3 region: CASSLDPRLAGNNEQFF. The nucleotides read TGTGCCAGCAGCTTAGACCCCCGACTAGCGGGGAACAATGAGCAGTTCTTC.